Below are 15 T cell receptor beta chains sequenced from a single sample in a study of memory CD4+ T cells and cytomegalovirus serostatus. Libraries were prepared by immunoSEQ multiplex PCR; TCRdb keeps only in-frame clonotypes and omits some of them. The sample has about 59,000 clones; 80% to 90% are singletons. Single viable CD3+CD4+CD8-CD45RO+ cells were sorted as the memory CD4+ T cells. Input material: memory CD4+ T cells from blood. Source of these receptors: an adult in good health and CMV-seronegative.

The V gene is TRBV7-9, the J gene TRBJ2-7, with a tentative D call TRBD1 (6 bases). V lost 5 bases to trimming and J lost 4 bases, with 15 bases between them. Germline V gives CDR1 SEHNR, CDR2 FQNEAQ (reference sequence). The CDR3 extends over 14 amino acids. CDR3 DNA sequence: TGTGCCAGCAGCGCCCGGACAGAACTTTACGAGCAGTACTTC. Its protein is CASSARTELYEQYF.

The gene calls are TRBV28 and TRBJ1-1; D ambiguous. The CDR3 covers 11 residues. Trimming cost V 5 bases and J 4 bases, with 5 bases left between them. Germline V gene lookup returns CDR1 MDHEN and CDR2 SYDVKM. In DNA form, the CDR3 reads TGTGCCAGCAGTCACACCACTGAAGCTTTCTTT. It specifies CASSHTTEAFF.

Note on this clone: Different DNA sequences within this sample yield the same CDR3. V and J are TRBV5-1 and TRBJ1-2, with 7 bases that match TRBD1. V lost 4 bases, J lost 2 bases, and 2 bases stayed unmatched. This CDR3 contains 13 residues. Looked up from germline, CDR1 is SGHRS and CDR2 is YFSETQ. Here the CDR3 DNA reads TGCGCCAGCAGCAGGGACAGCAACTATGGCTACACCTTC. The encoded protein is CASSRDSNYGYTF.

The CDR3 DNA is TGTGCTAGTGGTTTGGTAGGGGACACTGAAGCTTTCTTT. Translated, it gives CASGLVGDTEAFF. The rearrangement uses TRBV12-5 and TRBJ1-1; D perhaps matches TRBD1 (5 bases). CDR3 length equals 13 residues. V shed 0 bases and J shed 3 bases, with 5 bases lying between them. CDR1 is LGHNT, CDR2 FRNRAP, per germline.

The V call is TRBV11-2, the J call TRBJ2-7; no definite D call. Germline-derived CDR1 and CDR2 are SGHAT and FQNNGV. V was clipped by 4 bases and J by 6 bases, with 4 bases between them. The CDR3 runs to 10 residues. The CDR3 nucleotides read TGTGCCAGCAGCTGGGCCGAGCAGTACTTC. This gives the protein CASSWAEQYF.

J is TRBJ2-7 and V is TRBV11-2, with D possibly being TRBD2 (5 bases). The CDR3 loop spans 13 amino acids. The V end lost 0 bases, the J end lost 5 bases, and 8 bases lay between the germline ends. CDR1 and CDR2 from the germline V gene are SGHAT and FQNNGV. CDR3 in DNA: TGTGCCAGCAGCTTAGATATGCGGGACGAGCAGTACTTC. This translates into CASSLDMRDEQYF.

This clone was counted between two and nine times. The CDR3 sequence: CASSLTVLWEQYF. For the CDR3, the DNA is TGTGCCAGCAGCTTAACAGTGCTGTGGGAGCAGTACTTC. The V call is TRBV7-2, the J call TRBJ2-7; no reliable D call. Germline CDR1 is SGHTA and CDR2 is FQGNSA. V was cut by 2 bases and J by 7 bases, with 12 bases left in between. CDR3 length equals 13 residues.

The J gene is TRBJ1-3, the V gene TRBV6-1; no clear D gene. The germline V gene encodes CDR1 MNHNS and CDR2 SASEGT. There are 14 residues in the CDR3. V shed 1 base and J shed 0 bases, with 4 bases lying between them. CDR3 DNA sequence: TGTGCCAGCAGTGAAGGGGGCTCTGGAAACACCATATATTTT. Translation gives CASSEGGSGNTIYF.

The chain couples TRBV7-9 to TRBJ1-4, with D maybe TRBD1 (5 bases). V lost 3 bases, J lost 0 bases, and 8 bases lay in between. The CDR3 totals 15 residues. CDR1 and CDR2 from the germline V gene are SEHNR and FQNEAQ (reference sequence). CDR3 amino acids: CASSFRAPTNEKLFF. CDR3 DNA: TGTGCCAGCAGCTTCAGGGCGCCAACTAATGAAAAACTGTTTTTT.

This clone was detected only a few times. The chain employs TRBV6-6 and TRBJ1-4, with 8 bases fitting TRBD1. Looked up from germline, CDR1 is MNHNY and CDR2 is SVGAGI (reference sequence). The V gene end was trimmed by 6 bases and the J gene end by 5 bases; junction bases not matched to a gene: 8. The CDR3 contains 15 residues. The CDR3 loop is CASSRVGQGNEKLFF. CDR3 sequence (DNA): TGTGCCAGCAGCCGAGTAGGACAGGGCAATGAAAAACTGTTTTTT.

The V and J genes are TRBV7-3 and TRBJ2-3, with TRBD1 matching over 9 bases. Germline CDR1 is SGHTA and CDR2 is FQGTGA. The CDR3 extends over 16 amino acids. V lost 0 bases, J lost 0 bases, and 1 base stayed unmatched. CDR3 loop: CASSLTGQGSTDTQYF. Written as DNA, the CDR3 is TGTGCCAGCAGCTTAACGGGACAGGGAAGCACAGATACGCAGTATTTT. Using reference TRBV7-3 and TRBJ2-3 for the parts outside the CDR3, the full variable domain is GAGVSQTPSNKVTEKGKYVELRCDPISGHTALYWYRQSLGQGPEFLIYFQGTGAADDSGLPNDRFFAVRPEGSVSTLKIQRTERGDSAVYLCASSLTGQGSTDTQYFGPGTRLTVL.

The chain carries TRBV16 and TRBJ1-1; D unclear. V lost 4 bases, J lost 2 bases, and 11 bases lay in between. The CDR3 runs to 14 residues. Germline CDR1 reads KGHSY; CDR2 reads FQNENV. This chain's CDR3 is CASSLVRFNTEAFF. The CDR3, as DNA: TGTGCCAGCAGCCTCGTAAGATTTAACACTGAAGCTTTCTTT.

V is TRBV2 and J is TRBJ1-2; the D is unclear. Trimming removed 1 base at V and 4 bases at J, with 1 base between. Germline CDR1 reads SNHLY; CDR2 reads FYNNEI. This CDR3 contains 11 residues. CDR3 sequence: CASSEVYGYTF. The CDR3 DNA reads TGTGCCAGCAGTGAAGTCTATGGCTACACCTTC.

The sample holds one count of this clone. CDR3 sequence reads: CASRADGTSGYNEQFF. The CDR3 region has the DNA TGTGCCAGCAGAGCTGACGGGACTAGCGGATACAATGAGCAGTTCTTC. This chain links TRBV28 with TRBJ2-1; 11 positions match TRBD2. CDR1 MDHEN and CDR2 SYDVKM come from the germline V gene. Unmatched junction bases numbered 8, after V lost 6 bases and J lost 4 bases. The CDR3 is 16 residues long.

The V gene is TRBV28, the J gene TRBJ2-7; 12 bases map to TRBD2. The CDR3 is 14 residues long. From germline, CDR1 is MDHEN and CDR2 SYDVKM. The V and J ends lost 7 bases and 6 bases, in that order; junction bases with no gene match: 7. CDR3 bases: TGTGCCAGCATTTCTAGCGGGAGGGCCATCGAGCAGTACTTC. This gives the protein CASISSGRAIEQYF.